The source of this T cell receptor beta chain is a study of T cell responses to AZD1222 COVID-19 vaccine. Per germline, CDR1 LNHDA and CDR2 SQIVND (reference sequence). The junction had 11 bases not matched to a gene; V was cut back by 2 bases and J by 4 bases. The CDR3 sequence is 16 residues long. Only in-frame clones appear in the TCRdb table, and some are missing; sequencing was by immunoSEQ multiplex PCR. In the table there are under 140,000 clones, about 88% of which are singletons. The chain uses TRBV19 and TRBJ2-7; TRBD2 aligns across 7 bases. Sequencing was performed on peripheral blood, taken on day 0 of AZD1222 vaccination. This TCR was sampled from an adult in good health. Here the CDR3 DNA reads TGTGCCAGTAGTATACAACCCGGCGGGAGTGGGTACGAGCAGTACTTC. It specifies CASSIQPGGSGYEQYF.